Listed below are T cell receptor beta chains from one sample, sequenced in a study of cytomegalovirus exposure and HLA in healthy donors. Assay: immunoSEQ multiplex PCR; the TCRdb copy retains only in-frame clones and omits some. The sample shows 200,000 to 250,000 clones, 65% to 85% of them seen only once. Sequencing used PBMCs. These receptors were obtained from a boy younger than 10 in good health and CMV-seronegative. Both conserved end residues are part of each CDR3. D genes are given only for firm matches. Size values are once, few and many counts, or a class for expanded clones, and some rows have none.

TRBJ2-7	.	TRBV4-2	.	CASSPGQIYEQYF	TGTGCCAGCAGCCCAGGACAGATCTACGAGCAGTACTTC
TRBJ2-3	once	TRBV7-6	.	CASSLRVAGDTQYF	TGTGCCAGCAGCTTGAGAGTAGCTGGAGATACGCAGTATTTT
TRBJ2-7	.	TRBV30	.	CAWSTGHEQYF	TGTGCCTGGAGTACAGGACACGAGCAGTACTTC
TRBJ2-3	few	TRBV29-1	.	CSVEYTGVPDTQYF	TGCAGCGTTGAATACACCGGGGTTCCAGATACGCAGTATTTT
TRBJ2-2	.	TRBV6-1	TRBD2	CASSWTSGNTGELFF	TGTGCCAGCAGTTGGACTAGCGGAAACACCGGGGAGCTGTTTTTT
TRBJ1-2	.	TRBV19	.	CASNPGAYYGYTF	TGTGCCAGTAATCCGGGTGCCTACTATGGCTACACCTTC
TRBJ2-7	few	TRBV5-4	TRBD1	CASSWDRGSYEQYF	TGTGCCAGCAGTTGGGACAGGGGTTCCTACGAGCAGTACTTC
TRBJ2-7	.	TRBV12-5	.	CASGSFSYEQYF	TGTGCTAGTGGTTCATTCTCCTACGAGCAGTACTTC
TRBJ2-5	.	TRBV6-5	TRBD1	CASRTGTGGRETQYF	TGTGCCAGCAGGACCGGGACAGGGGGGAGAGAGACCCAGTACTTC
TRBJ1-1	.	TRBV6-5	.	CASSVSVNTEAFF	TGTGCCAGCAGTGTGTCGGTGAACACTGAAGCTTTCTTT
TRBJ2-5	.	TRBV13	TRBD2	CASSTSGRGGETQYF	TGTGCCAGCAGCACTAGCGGGAGGGGAGGGGAGACCCAGTACTTC
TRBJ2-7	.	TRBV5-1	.	CASSLAGEQYF	TGCGCCAGCAGCTTGGCGGGCGAGCAGTACTTC
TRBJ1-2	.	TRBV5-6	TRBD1	CASSLVTGGDYGYTF	TGTGCCAGCAGCTTGGTGACAGGGGGGGACTATGGCTACACCTTC
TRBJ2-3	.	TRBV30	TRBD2	CAWTSGRDTQYF	TGTGCCTGGACCAGCGGGAGAGATACGCAGTATTTT
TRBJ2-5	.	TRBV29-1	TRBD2	CSVVLAGQTQYF	TGCAGCGTTGTGTTAGCGGGGCAGACCCAGTACTTC
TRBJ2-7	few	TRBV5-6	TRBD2	CASSLQTGTRTYEQYF	TGTGCCAGCAGCCTCCAGACCGGGACTAGGACCTACGAGCAGTACTTC
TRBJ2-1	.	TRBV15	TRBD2	CATSNGLAGDAEQFF	TGTGCCACCAGCAACGGACTAGCGGGAGACGCTGAGCAGTTCTTC
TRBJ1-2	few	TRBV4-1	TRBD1	CASSRTTGGSNYGYTF	TGCGCCAGCAGCAGAACGACAGGGGGCTCCAACTATGGCTACACCTTC
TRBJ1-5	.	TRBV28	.	CASSLNQPQHF	TGTGCCAGCAGCTTGAATCAGCCCCAGCATTTT
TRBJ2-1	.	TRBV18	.	CASSPSQSGSYNEQFF	TGTGCCAGCTCACCGTCGCAGTCTGGCTCCTACAATGAGCAGTTCTTC
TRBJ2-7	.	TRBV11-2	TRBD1	CASSLGQGAYEQYF	TGTGCCAGCAGCTTAGGACAGGGGGCCTACGAGCAGTACTTC
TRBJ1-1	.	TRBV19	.	CASQRVMNTEAFF	TGTGCCTCTCAACGGGTGATGAACACTGAAGCTTTCTTT
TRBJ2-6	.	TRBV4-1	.	CASSANSGANVLTF	TGCGCCAGCAGCGCGAACTCTGGGGCCAACGTCCTGACTTTC
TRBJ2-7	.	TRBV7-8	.	CASSQGLLRSYEQYF	TGTGCCAGCAGCCAGGGACTCCTTAGAAGTTACGAGCAGTACTTC
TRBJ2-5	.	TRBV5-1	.	CASSLVLLARSHRETQYF	TGCGCCAGCAGCTTGGTATTGCTAGCGAGATCCCATAGAGAGACCCAGTACTTC
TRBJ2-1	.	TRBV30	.	CAGGDVYNEQFF	TGTGCAGGAGGGGACGTTTACAATGAGCAGTTCTTC
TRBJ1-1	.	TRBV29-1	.	CSVERVLSTEAFF	TGCAGCGTTGAGAGGGTCTTGAGCACTGAAGCTTTCTTT
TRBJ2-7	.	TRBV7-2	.	CASSLVRVPYEQYF	TGTGCCAGCAGCTTAGTTCGGGTACCCTACGAGCAGTACTTC
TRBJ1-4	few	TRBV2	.	CASSGEATNEKLFF	TGTGCCAGCAGTGGGGAGGCAACTAATGAAAAACTGTTTTTT
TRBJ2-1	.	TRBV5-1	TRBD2	CASSAQPAGGEYNEQFF	TGCGCCAGCAGCGCCCAACCCGCGGGGGGGGAGTACAATGAGCAGTTCTTC
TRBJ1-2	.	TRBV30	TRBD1	CAWKTGDSLGYTF	TGTGCCTGGAAGACAGGGGACTCGCTAGGCTACACCTTC
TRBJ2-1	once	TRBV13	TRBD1	CASSLGRDSSYNEQFF	TGTGCCAGCAGCTTAGGCCGGGACAGCTCCTACAATGAGCAGTTCTTC
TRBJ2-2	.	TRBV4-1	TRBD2	CASSHGLAANTGELFF	TGCGCCAGCAGCCACGGACTAGCGGCGAACACCGGGGAGCTGTTTTTT
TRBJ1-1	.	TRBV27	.	CASSPTEGLTEAFF	TGTGCCAGCAGCCCTACCGAGGGTCTCACTGAAGCTTTCTTT
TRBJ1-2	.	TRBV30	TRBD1	CAWIDRGLRGYGYTF	TGTGCCTGGATTGACAGGGGGCTCCGGGGCTATGGCTACACCTTC
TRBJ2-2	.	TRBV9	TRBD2	CASSVASGSYWELFF	TGTGCCAGCAGCGTGGCTAGCGGGAGTTACTGGGAGCTGTTTTTT
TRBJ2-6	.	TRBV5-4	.	CVGGQRDSGANVLTF	TGCGTGGGGGGACAGCGAGACTCTGGGGCCAACGTCCTGACTTTC
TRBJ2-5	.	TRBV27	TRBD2	CASSPGTSGTQTQYF	TGTGCCAGCAGCCCCGGGACTAGCGGGACGCAGACCCAGTACTTC
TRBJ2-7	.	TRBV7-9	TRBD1	CASSQGGQYPYEQYF	TGTGCCAGCAGCCAAGGGGGACAGTACCCCTACGAGCAGTACTTC
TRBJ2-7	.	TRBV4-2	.	CASSQGSSASYEQYF	TGTGCCAGCAGCCAAGGGAGCTCCGCCTCCTACGAGCAGTACTTC
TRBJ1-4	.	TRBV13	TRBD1	CASSFLGTGIEKLFF	TGCGCCAGCAGCTTCTTAGGGACAGGGATCGAAAAACTGTTTTTT
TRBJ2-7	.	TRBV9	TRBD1	CASSVGWGQSSYEQYF	TGTGCCAGCAGCGTAGGATGGGGACAGAGCTCCTACGAGCAGTACTTC
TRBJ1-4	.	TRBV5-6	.	CASSLRTAGEKLFF	TGTGCCAGCAGCTTGCGGACGGCGGGGGAAAAACTGTTTTTT
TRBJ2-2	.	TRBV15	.	CATSTNVIVVGELFF	TGTGCCACCAGCACGAACGTGATAGTTGTCGGGGAGCTGTTTTTT
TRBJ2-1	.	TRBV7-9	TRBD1	CASSPRDRNYNEQFF	TGTGCCAGCAGCCCCCGGGACAGGAATTACAATGAGCAGTTCTTC
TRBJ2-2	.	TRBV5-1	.	CASGTGLGELFF	TGCGCCAGCGGCACAGGGCTGGGGGAGCTGTTTTTT
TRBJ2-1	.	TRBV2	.	CASSELSDEQFF	TGTGCCAGCAGTGAATTATCCGATGAGCAGTTCTTC
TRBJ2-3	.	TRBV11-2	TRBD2	CASSLSGLAGTDTQYF	TGTGCCAGCAGCTTATCCGGACTAGCGGGCACAGATACGCAGTATTTT
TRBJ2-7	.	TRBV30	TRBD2	CAWSVSGGAANEQYF	TGTGCCTGGAGCGTTAGCGGGGGGGCGGCGAACGAGCAGTACTTC
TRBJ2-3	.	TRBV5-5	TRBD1	CASSLRQGAADTQYF	TGTGCCAGCAGTCTCAGACAGGGGGCTGCAGATACGCAGTATTTT
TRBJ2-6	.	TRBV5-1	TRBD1	CASSLVQGSGANVLTF	TGCGCCAGCAGCTTGGTACAGGGGTCTGGGGCCAACGTCCTGACTTTC
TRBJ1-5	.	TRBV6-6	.	CASSSMGAAQPQHF	TGTGCCAGCAGTTCCATGGGGGCGGCTCAGCCCCAGCATTTT
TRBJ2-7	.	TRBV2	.	CASSREGGSYEQYF	TGTGCCAGCAGTCGTGAGGGTGGCTCCTACGAGCAGTACTTC
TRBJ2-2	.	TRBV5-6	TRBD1	CASSLGDSGELFF	TGTGCCAGCAGCTTGGGGGACAGCGGGGAGCTGTTTTTT
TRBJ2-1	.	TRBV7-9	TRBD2	CASSYGTSGRTYNEQFF	TGTGCCAGCAGCTATGGAACTAGCGGGAGGACCTACAATGAGCAGTTCTTC
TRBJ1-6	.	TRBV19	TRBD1	CASSPLDRRNPLHF	TGTGCCAGTAGTCCATTGGACAGGCGCAATCCCCTCCACTTT